This T cell receptor (beta chain) was sequenced in a study of blood T cells in healthy people across ages. Findings of the study overall: Across the age range, TCR beta diversity per million T cells fell in a roughly linear way.

Every donor gave roughly 9.2 milliliters of peripheral blood. Isolation of PBMCs gave at least 7 million cells per sample. Next came a second PCR, run for about 7 to 12 cycles, which used a sample-barcoded 5' primer along with a J-beta primer mix. Each of the cDNA molecules was tagged by a template-switch adaptor with 12 random nucleotides. MiXCR, applied by TCRdb to the 5' RACE reads, yields one record per CDR3 protein. The table has 870,000 or so distinct CDR3 sequences, less than 35% seen once. This clonotype has a count of ten or more. Its antigen is not known. The CDR3 has 18 amino acids. The germline V gene has CDR1 MNHEY and CDR2 SMNVEV (reference sequence). V shed 4 bases, J shed 4 bases, and the junction held 17 bases outside the gene matches.

The chain combines TRBV27 with TRBJ2-7, with TRBD2 identical over 9 bases. The sequence came from a woman of 80 years or more in good health. Sequencing input: blood. The CDR3 nucleotides are TGTGCCAGCAGTTCCCTCATATTAGCGGGGGCCTCCCATTACGAGCAGTACTTC. Protein: CASSSLILAGASHYEQYF.